A selection of T cell receptor beta chains follows, all from one sample in a study of beta chain features in type 1 diabetes. Sequencing was performed with immunoSEQ multiplex PCR; in TCRdb, only in-frame clones are kept and a portion is missing. The sample has tens of thousands of clones, around 65% seen once. Sequenced: stem cell memory CD4+ T cells from blood. These receptors all stem from a woman aged 40 to 55 with type 1 diabetes. The CDR3 runs from the conserved cysteine through the conserved F or W. D genes are given only for firm matches. For some rows the clone size is stated as once, few or many, or as a class when expanded; others skip it.

>TRBV5-4|TRBJ1-2|TRBD1|15|-
TGTGCCAGCAGCTCCCACGACAGGGGAAACTATGGCTACACCTTC
CASSSHDRGNYGYTF
>TRBV5-1|TRBJ2-5|TRBD2|13|-
TGCGCCAGCAGCTTGACTAGCGGAGAGACCCAGTACTTC
CASSLTSGETQYF
>TRBV7-9|TRBJ2-2|-|17|-
TGTGCCAGCAGACCCAACAGGGAGGGGACGAACACCGGGGAGCTGTTTTTT
CASRPNREGTNTGELFF
>TRBV27|TRBJ2-7|-|15|-
TGTGCCAGCAGTTTATCGACCGGGATTGCCTACGAGCAGTACTTC
CASSLSTGIAYEQYF
>TRBV7-3|TRBJ2-5|TRBD2|15|-
TGTGCCAGCAGCTCGACTAGCGGGGGGCAAGAGACCCAGTACTTC
CASSSTSGGQETQYF
>TRBV7-2|TRBJ1-1|TRBD1|13|few
TGTGCCAGCAGCTCACAGGGGAGCACTGAAGCTTTCTTT
CASSSQGSTEAFF
>TRBV19|TRBJ2-5|-|14|-
TGTGCCAGTAGTCCGACAGGACTCCAAGAGACCCAGTACTTC
CASSPTGLQETQYF
>TRBV30|TRBJ2-7|TRBD2|12|-
TGTGCCTGGACTAGCGGGGCTTACGAGCAGTACTTC
CAWTSGAYEQYF
>TRBV5-1|TRBJ2-2|-|14|-
TGCGCCAGCAGCTTACAGGGTGGCACCGGGGAGCTGTTTTTT
CASSLQGGTGELFF
>TRBV5-1|TRBJ2-3|TRBD2|17|-
TGCGCCAGCAGCTTGGAACTAGCGGGACCCCGGGGAGATACGCAGTATTTT
CASSLELAGPRGDTQYF
>TRBV7-9|TRBJ2-3|-|13|-
TGTGCCAGCAGCTTAGGCCAGGGGGATACGCAGTATTTT
CASSLGQGDTQYF
>TRBV27|TRBJ1-6|-|15|few
TGTGCCAGTACGACAGATCCTATGTCGGATTCACCCCTCCACTTT
CASTTDPMSDSPLHF
>TRBV5-1|TRBJ2-5|TRBD2|14|-
TGCGCCAGCAGCTTCGGGGGGGCGAGGGAGACCCAGTACTTC
CASSFGGARETQYF
>TRBV5-8|TRBJ1-2|TRBD1|13|few
TGTGCCAGCAGCTTGGACAGGGGTTATGGCTACACCTTC
CASSLDRGYGYTF
>TRBV6-5|TRBJ1-3|TRBD1|15|once
TGTGCCAGCAGTTACCTGCGACAGGGGGGAAACACCATATATTTT
CASSYLRQGGNTIYF
>TRBV19|TRBJ1-2|-|15|-
TGTGCCAGTAGTAGCCTGGGAGGGGGGCATTCTGGCTACACCTTC
CASSSLGGGHSGYTF
>TRBV7-9|TRBJ1-1|-|14|-
TGTGCCAGCACCGCGGGACCGGTGAACACTGAAGCTTTCTTT
CASTAGPVNTEAFF
>TRBV6-1|TRBJ2-1|-|11|few
TGTGCCAGCAGTGACTCTAGGGAGCAGTTCTTC
CASSDSREQFF
>TRBV15|TRBJ2-4|TRBD2|15|once
TGTGCCACCAGCTACACCCCTAGCGGCAAAAACATTCAGTACTTC
CATSYTPSGKNIQYF
>TRBV7-2|TRBJ2-3|TRBD1|15|-
TGTGCCAGCAGCACCCGGGACAGGGGGAAAGATACGCAGTATTTT
CASSTRDRGKDTQYF
>TRBV19|TRBJ1-6|TRBD1|16|-
TGTGCCAGTAGTGTCCGGGACAGCCGGTTTAATTCACCCCTCCACTTT
CASSVRDSRFNSPLHF
>TRBV7-9|TRBJ2-7|TRBD1|12|-
TGTGCCAGCAGCGTGACAGGGGGCGAGCAGTACTTC
CASSVTGGEQYF
>TRBV28|TRBJ1-2|-|13|-
TGTGCCAGCAGCTTAGGGGCCCCCTATGGCTACACCTTC
CASSLGAPYGYTF
>TRBV9|TRBJ1-4|-|14|-
TGTGCCAGCAGCCCCGACAGGTCGAATGAAAAACTGTTTTTT
CASSPDRSNEKLFF
>TRBV4-1|TRBJ1-5|TRBD1|15|-
TGCGCCAGCAGCCAAGAATGGGACAGGGATCAGCCCCAGCATTTT
CASSQEWDRDQPQHF
>TRBV6-6|TRBJ2-7|-|14|few
TGTGCCAGCAGTTTAGCGCCGAGCTCCTACGAGCAGTACTTC
CASSLAPSSYEQYF
>TRBV9|TRBJ1-2|-|13|-
TGTGCCAGCAGCCCCGGGAGGGCTTATGGCTACACCTTC
CASSPGRAYGYTF
>TRBV11-2|TRBJ2-1|TRBD2|15|-
TGTGCCAGCAGCCCGGGACTAGCGGCGCCTAATGAGCAGTTCTTC
CASSPGLAAPNEQFF
>TRBV7-9|TRBJ2-6|TRBD1|16|few
TGTGCCAGCAGCCTCGACAGGGGAGCTGGGGCCAACGTCCTGACTTTC
CASSLDRGAGANVLTF
>TRBV7-8|TRBJ1-5|TRBD1|15|-
TGTGCCAGCAGCCCAACAGGGGGCGGAAATCAGCCCCAGCATTTT
CASSPTGGGNQPQHF
>TRBV7-8|TRBJ2-7|-|16|few
TGTGCCAGCAGCCCCACCCGGATCGACTTGCACTACGAGCAGTACTTC
CASSPTRIDLHYEQYF
>TRBV30|TRBJ1-5|-|13|-
TGTGCCTCTTCACCGGGGGGCAATCAGCCCCAGCATTTT
CASSPGGNQPQHF
>TRBV29-1|TRBJ2-1|-|13|-
TGCAGCGTTGAACCGGGGGATAGGGATGAGCAGTTCTTC
CSVEPGDRDEQFF
>TRBV11-2|TRBJ2-3|TRBD2|16|few
TGTGCCAGCAGTCGGGGACTAGCGGAATTCACAGATACGCAGTATTTT
CASSRGLAEFTDTQYF
>TRBV28|TRBJ2-7|TRBD2|14|few
TGTGCCAGCAGTGGACTAGCGGGAGACTACGAGCAGTACTTC
CASSGLAGDYEQYF
>TRBV13|TRBJ1-1|-|13|-
TGTGCCAGCAGCTTACGTCAGGGGCGTGAAGCTTTCTTT
CASSLRQGREAFF
>TRBV7-9|TRBJ1-2|TRBD1|16|once
TGTGCCAGCAGCTTAACTCCGGGACAGGGAAACTATGGCTACACCTTC
CASSLTPGQGNYGYTF
>TRBV5-1|TRBJ2-2|TRBD1|16|-
TGCGCCAGCAGTCGACAGGGGGCTTCGAACACCGGGGAGCTGTTTTTT
CASSRQGASNTGELFF
>TRBV2|TRBJ2-3|TRBD2|14|-
TGTGCCAGCAGAGTAGCGGGAGGCACAGATACGCAGTATTTT
CASRVAGGTDTQYF
>TRBV5-5|TRBJ2-1|-|11|-
TGTGCCAGCAGCTTCAACAATGAGCAGTTCTTC
CASSFNNEQFF
>TRBV7-9|TRBJ2-5|TRBD2|16|-
TGTGCCAGCCGTATGGGGGCTAGCGGGAGCCAGGAGACCCAGTACTTC
CASRMGASGSQETQYF
>TRBV9|TRBJ2-3|TRBD1|16|once
TGTGCCAGCAGCGTAGGGACAGGGGGCGCGGGAGATACGCAGTATTTT
CASSVGTGGAGDTQYF
>TRBV12-5|TRBJ2-3|-|14|-
TGTGCTAGTGCCCTTACAGGTAGGGCAGATACGCAGTATTTT
CASALTGRADTQYF